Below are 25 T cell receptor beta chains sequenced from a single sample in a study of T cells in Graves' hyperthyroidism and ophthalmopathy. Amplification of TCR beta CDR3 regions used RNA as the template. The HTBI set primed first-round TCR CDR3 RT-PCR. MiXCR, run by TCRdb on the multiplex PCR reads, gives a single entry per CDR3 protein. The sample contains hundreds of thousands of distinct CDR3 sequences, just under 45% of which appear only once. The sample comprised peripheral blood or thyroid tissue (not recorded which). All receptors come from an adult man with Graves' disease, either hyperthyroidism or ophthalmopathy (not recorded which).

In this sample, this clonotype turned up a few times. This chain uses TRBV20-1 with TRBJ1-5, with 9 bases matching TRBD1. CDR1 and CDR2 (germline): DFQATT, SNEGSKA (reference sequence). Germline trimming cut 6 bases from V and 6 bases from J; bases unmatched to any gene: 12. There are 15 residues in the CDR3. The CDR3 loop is CSADQGTGWGQPQHF. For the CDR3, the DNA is TGCAGTGCAGACCAAGGGACAGGGTGGGGTCAGCCCCAGCATTTT.

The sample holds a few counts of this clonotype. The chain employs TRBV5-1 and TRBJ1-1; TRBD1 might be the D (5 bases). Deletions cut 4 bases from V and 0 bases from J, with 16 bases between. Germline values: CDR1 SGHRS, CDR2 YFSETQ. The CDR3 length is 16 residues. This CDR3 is CASSPSVVRVNTEAFF. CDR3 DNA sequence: TGCGCCAGCAGCCCCTCAGTGGTCAGGGTGAACACTGAAGCTTTCTTT.

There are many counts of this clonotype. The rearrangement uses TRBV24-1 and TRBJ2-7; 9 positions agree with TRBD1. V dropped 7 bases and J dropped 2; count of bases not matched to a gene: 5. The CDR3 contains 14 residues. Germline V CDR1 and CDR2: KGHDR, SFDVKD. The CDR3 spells CATSSRDRAYEQYF. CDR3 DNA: TGTGCCACCAGCTCCCGGGACAGGGCCTACGAGCAGTACTTC.

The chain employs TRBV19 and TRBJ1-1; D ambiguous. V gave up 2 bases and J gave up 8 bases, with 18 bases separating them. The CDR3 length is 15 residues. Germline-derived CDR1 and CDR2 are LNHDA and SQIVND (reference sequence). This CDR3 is CASSILGQRVWEAFF. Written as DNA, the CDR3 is TGTGCCAGTAGTATACTTGGGCAGAGAGTATGGGAAGCTTTCTTT.

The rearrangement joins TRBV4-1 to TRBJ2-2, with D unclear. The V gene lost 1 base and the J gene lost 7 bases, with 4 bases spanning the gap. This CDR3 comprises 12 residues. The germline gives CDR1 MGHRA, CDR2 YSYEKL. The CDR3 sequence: CASSQGGGELFF. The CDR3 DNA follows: TGCGCCAGCAGCCAAGGCGGCGGGGAGCTGTTTTTT.

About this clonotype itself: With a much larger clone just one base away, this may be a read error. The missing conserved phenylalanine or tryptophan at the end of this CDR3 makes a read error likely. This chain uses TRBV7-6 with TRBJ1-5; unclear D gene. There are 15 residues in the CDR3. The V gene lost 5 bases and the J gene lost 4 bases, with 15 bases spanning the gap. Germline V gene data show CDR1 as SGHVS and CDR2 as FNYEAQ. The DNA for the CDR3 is TGTGCCAGCAGCCTAGAGTTGGGTATTAATCAGCCCCAGCATCTT. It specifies CASSLELGINQPQHL.

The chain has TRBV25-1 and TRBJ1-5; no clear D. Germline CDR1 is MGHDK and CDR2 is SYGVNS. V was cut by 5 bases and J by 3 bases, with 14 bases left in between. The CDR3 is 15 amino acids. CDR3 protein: CASSSAIPDNQPQHF. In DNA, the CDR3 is TGTGCCAGCAGTTCGGCCATCCCTGACAATCAGCCCCAGCATTTT.

CDR3 region: CASSPPWTSGGYEQYF. The CDR3 DNA sequence: TGTGCCAGCAGCCCACCCTGGACTAGCGGGGGCTACGAGCAGTACTTC. The chain couples TRBV7-9 to TRBJ2-7, with 13 bases that match TRBD2. With 5 bases clipped from V and 3 bases from J, the junction kept 7 bases outside the gene matches. There are 16 residues in the CDR3. Germline V CDR1 and CDR2: SEHNR, FQNEAQ (reference sequence).

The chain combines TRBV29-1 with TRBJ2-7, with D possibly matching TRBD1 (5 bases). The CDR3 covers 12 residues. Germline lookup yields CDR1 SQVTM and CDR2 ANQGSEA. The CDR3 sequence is CRDEGAYYEQYF. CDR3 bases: TGCAGAGACGAAGGGGCCTACTACGAGCAGTACTTC.

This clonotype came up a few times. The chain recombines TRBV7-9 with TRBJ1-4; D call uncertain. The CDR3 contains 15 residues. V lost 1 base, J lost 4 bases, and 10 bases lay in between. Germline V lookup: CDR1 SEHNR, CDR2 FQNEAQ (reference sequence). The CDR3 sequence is CASSLGGIGNEKLFF. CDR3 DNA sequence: TGTGCCAGCAGCTTAGGAGGGATCGGTAATGAAAAACTGTTTTTT.

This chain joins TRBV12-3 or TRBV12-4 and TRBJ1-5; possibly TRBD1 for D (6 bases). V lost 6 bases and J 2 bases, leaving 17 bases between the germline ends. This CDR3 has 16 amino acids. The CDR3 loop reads CASSPGTRQGNQPQHF. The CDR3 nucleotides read TGTGCCAGCAGCCCTGGGACCCGACAGGGCAATCAGCCCCAGCATTTT.

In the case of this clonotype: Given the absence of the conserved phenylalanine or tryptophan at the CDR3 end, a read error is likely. The CDR3 protein is CASRTGGNSDYNSPLHV. The CDR3 DNA is TGCGCCAGCAGAACAGGGGGAAACAGCGATTATAATTCACCCCTCCACGTT. The gene calls are TRBV5-1 and TRBJ1-6, with 8 bases that match TRBD1. The CDR3 spans 17 residues. The germline V gene has CDR1 SGHRS and CDR2 YFSETQ. J was trimmed by 4 bases and V by 5 bases; bases with no gene match: 11.

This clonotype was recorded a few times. The CDR3 sequence: CSGGSLAGGLGGELFF. The CDR3, as DNA: TGCAGCGGAGGATCCCTAGCGGGAGGTCTTGGCGGGGAGCTGTTTTTT. The chain uses TRBV29-1 and TRBJ2-2; 11 bases line up with TRBD2. V shed 7 bases, J shed 7 bases, and the junction held 14 bases outside the gene matches. CDR1 and CDR2 from the germline V gene are SQVTM and ANQGSEA. The CDR3 is made up of 16 amino acids.

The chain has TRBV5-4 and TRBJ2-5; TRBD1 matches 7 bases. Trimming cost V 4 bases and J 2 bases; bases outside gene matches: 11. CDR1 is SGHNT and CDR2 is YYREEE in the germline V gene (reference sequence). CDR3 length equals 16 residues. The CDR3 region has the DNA TGTGCCAGCAGCACCCCCCGGGACAGCTTACAAGAGACCCAGTACTTC. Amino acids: CASSTPRDSLQETQYF.

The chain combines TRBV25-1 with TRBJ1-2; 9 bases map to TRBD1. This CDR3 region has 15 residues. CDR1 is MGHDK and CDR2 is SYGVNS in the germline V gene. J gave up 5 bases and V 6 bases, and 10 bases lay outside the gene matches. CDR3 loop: CASSQAGTGHYGYTF. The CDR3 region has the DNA TGTGCCAGCAGCCAAGCCGGGACAGGGCATTATGGCTACACCTTC.

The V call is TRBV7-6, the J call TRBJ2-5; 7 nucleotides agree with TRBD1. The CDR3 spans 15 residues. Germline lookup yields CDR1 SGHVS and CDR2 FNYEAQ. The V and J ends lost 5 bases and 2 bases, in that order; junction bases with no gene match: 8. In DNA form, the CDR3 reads TGTGCCAGCAGCCTAAGGGACAGACGACAAGAGACCCAGTACTTC. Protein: CASSLRDRRQETQYF.

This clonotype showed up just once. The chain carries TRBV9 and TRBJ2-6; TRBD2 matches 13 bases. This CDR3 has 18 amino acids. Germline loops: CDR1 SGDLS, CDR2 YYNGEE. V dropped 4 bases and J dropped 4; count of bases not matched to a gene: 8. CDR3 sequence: CASSPLAGGSPGANVLTF. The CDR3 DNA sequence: TGTGCCAGCAGCCCACTAGCGGGAGGGAGTCCCGGGGCCAACGTCCTGACTTTC.

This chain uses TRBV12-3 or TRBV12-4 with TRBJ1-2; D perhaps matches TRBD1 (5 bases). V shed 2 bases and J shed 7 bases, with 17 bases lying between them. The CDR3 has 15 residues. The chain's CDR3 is CASSLLGRVSTGYTF. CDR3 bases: TGTGCCAGCAGTTTATTAGGCAGGGTCAGTACTGGCTACACCTTC.

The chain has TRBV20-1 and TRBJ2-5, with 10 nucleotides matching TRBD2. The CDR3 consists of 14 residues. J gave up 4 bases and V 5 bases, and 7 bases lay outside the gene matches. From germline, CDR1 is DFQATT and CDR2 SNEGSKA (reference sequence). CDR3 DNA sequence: TGCAGTGCTTCTAGCGGGAGTAGACGAGAGACCCAGTACTTC. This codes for CSASSGSRRETQYF.

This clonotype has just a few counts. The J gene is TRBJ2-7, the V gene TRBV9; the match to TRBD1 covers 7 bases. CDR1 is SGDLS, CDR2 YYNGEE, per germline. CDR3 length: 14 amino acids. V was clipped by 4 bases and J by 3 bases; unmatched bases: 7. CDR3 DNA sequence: TGTGCCAGCAGCCCCGTTCGACAGGGCTACGAGCAGTACTTC. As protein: CASSPVRQGYEQYF.

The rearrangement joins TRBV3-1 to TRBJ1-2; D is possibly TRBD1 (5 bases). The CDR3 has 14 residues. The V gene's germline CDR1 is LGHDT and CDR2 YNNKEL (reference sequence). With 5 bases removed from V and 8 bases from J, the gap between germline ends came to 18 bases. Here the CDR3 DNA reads TGTGCCAGCAGCGATCAGGGAAGGATGTACGGCTACACCTTC. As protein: CASSDQGRMYGYTF.

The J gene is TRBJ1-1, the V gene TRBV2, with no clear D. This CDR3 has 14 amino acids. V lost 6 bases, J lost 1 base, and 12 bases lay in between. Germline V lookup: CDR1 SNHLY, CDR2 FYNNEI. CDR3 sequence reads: CASSLEQTNTEAFF. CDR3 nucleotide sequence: TGTGCCAGCAGCTTGGAGCAGACGAACACTGAAGCTTTCTTT.

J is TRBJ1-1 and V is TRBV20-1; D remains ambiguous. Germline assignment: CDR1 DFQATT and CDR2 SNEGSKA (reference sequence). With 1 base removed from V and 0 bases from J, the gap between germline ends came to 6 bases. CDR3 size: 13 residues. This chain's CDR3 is CSARVHLNTEAFF. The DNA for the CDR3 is TGCAGTGCTAGAGTCCACCTGAACACTGAAGCTTTCTTT.

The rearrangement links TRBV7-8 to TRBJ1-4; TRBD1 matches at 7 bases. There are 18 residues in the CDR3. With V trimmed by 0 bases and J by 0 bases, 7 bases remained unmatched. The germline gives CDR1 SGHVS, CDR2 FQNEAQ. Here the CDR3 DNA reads TGTGCCAGCAGCTTAGCTCCGACAGGGTCTACAACTAATGAAAAACTGTTTTTT. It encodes CASSLAPTGSTTNEKLFF.

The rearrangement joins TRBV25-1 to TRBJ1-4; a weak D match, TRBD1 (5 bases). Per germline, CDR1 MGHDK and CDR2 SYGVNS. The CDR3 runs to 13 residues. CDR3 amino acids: CARALQGNEKLFF. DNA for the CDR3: TGTGCTAGAGCGTTGCAGGGTAATGAAAAACTGTTTTTT. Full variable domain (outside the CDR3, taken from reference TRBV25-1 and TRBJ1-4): EADIYQTPRYLVIGTGKKITLECSQTMGHDKMYWYQQDPGMELHLIHYSYGVNSTEKGDLSSESTVSRIRTEHFPLTLESARPSHTSQYLCARALQGNEKLFFGSGTQLSVL.